The clone carrying this T cell receptor (beta chain) occurred a few times. This sample is drawn from a study of T cells after yellow fever vaccination. V lost 3 bases and J 0 bases, leaving 12 bases between the germline ends. CDR1 MGHRA and CDR2 YSYEKL come from the germline V gene. This CDR3 has 15 amino acids. TCRdb redid the calling of the 5' RACE reads with MiXCR, one entry per CDR3 protein. The data show some 350,000 distinct CDR3 sequences, 6% to 8% seen once. This clonotype originated in a man aged 25 to 40 who received the YFV17D yellow fever vaccine. Sample: PBMCs, taken 5 days after the yellow fever booster vaccination. This chain connects TRBV4-1 to TRBJ2-7, with D perhaps being TRBD1 or TRBD2 (5 bases each). The CDR3: CASSHPGRNSYEQYF. In DNA, the CDR3 is TGCGCCAGCAGCCATCCGGGACGCAACTCCTACGAGCAGTACTTC.